This T cell receptor beta chain originates from a study of human T cells and chemical hapten exposure. As the library was built, unique molecular identifiers were attached to individual cDNA molecules. TCRdb re-called the RACE reads with MiXCR, one entry per CDR3 protein. Among tens of thousands of distinct CDR3 sequences listed, 25% to 40% were seen once. Time point in this sample: patch test 1, 2 weeks after DPC sensitization. The sample's treatment: therapeutic diphenylcyclopropenone sensitization with weekly scalp DPC. V shed 0 bases and J 5 bases; nucleotides not matched to a gene: 4. Germline CDR1 reads LGHNA; CDR2 reads YNFKEQ. The CDR3 is 17 residues long.

The J gene is TRBJ2-5, the V gene TRBV4-2, with 15 bases matching TRBD2. This material consisted of whole blood, taken in connection with sensitization to the hapten diphenylcyclopropenone (DPC). The receptor was derived from a man aged 40-49 years with alopecia areata. Some clones in this sample may be carry-over from other donors' samples. This CDR3 is CASSQEGLAGGPETQYF. CDR3 in DNA: TGTGCCAGCAGCCAAGAAGGACTAGCGGGAGGGCCGGAGACCCAGTACTTC.